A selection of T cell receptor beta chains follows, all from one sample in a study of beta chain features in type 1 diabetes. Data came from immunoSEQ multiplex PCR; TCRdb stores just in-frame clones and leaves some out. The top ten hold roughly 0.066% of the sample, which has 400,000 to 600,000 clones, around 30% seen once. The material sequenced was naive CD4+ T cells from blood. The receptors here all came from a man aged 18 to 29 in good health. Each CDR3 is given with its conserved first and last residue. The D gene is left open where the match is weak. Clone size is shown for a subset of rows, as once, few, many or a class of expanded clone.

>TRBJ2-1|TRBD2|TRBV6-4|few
TGTGCCAGCAGTGCCGGGGGACTAGCGGGAGGAGGTAGCTCCTACAATGAGCAGTTCTTC
CASSAGGLAGGGSSYNEQFF
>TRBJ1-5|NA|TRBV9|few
TGTGCCAGCAGCGTAGCTCTGGGCCAGCCCCAGCATTTT
CASSVALGQPQHF
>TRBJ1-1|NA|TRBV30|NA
TGTGCCTGGAACCAGCTCAGGCCAGGCAGCGCTTTCTTT
CAWNQLRPGSAFF
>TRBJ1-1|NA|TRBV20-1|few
TGCAGTGCCCTTGGACCGGCTGAAGCTTTCTTT
CSALGPAEAFF
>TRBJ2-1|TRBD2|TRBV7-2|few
TGTGCCAGCAGGATACTAGCGAGAGGCTACAATGAGCAGTTCTTC
CASRILARGYNEQFF
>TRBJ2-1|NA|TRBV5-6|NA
TGTGCCAGCCCCCGCGGCAGGGTGGACAATGAGCAGTTCTTC
CASPRGRVDNEQFF
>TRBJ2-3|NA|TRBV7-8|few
TGTGCCAGCAGCTTTCGCCGAGGGGTCGATACGCAGTATTTT
CASSFRRGVDTQYF
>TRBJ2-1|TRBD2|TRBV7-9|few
TGTGCCAGCAGCCCCTTTAGCGGGGCGTTCTACAATGAGCAGTTCTTC
CASSPFSGAFYNEQFF
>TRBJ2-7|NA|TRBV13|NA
TGTGCCAGCAGCAGGGCCGGCGAGCAGTACTTC
CASSRAGEQYF
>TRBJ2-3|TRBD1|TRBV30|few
TGTGCCTACAACCCGGACAGGGCTTCAGATACGCAGTATTTT
CAYNPDRASDTQYF
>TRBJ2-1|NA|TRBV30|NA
TGTGCCTGGAGACAGGGATTGTCCTACAATGAGCAGTTCTTC
CAWRQGLSYNEQFF
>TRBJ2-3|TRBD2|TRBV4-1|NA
TGCGCCAGCAGTCTACTAGCGGGAGGGCTTGGGGATACGCAGTATTTT
CASSLLAGGLGDTQYF
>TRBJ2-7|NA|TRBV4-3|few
TGCGCCAGCAGCCTCAGGGGGGCCTACGAGCAGTACTTC
CASSLRGAYEQYF
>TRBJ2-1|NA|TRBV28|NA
TGTGCCAGCAGTCCACGACTACTTGCCTACAATGAGCAGTTCTTC
CASSPRLLAYNEQFF
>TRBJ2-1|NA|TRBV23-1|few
TGCGCCATCGACGCAGGTGAGCAGTTCTTC
CAIDAGEQFF
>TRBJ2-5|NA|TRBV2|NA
TGTGCCAGCAGTGCCTGGGACGGCCAAGAGACCCAGTACTTC
CASSAWDGQETQYF
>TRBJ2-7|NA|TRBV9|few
TGTGCCAGCAGCGTAGTAGGCAGCCCTCTGTCCGAGCAGTACTTC
CASSVVGSPLSEQYF
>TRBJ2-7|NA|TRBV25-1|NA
TGTGCCAGCAGTGAATGGAACGAGCAGTACTTC
CASSEWNEQYF
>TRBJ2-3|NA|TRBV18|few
TGTGCCAGCTCACCCCCGGGTTCGGATACGCAGTATTTT
CASSPPGSDTQYF
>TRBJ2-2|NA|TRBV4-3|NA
TGCGCCAGCAGCCAAGGCCCCAACACCGGGGAGCTGTTTTTT
CASSQGPNTGELFF
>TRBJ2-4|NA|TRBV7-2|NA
TGTGCCAGCACCGACCGCGGACTAGCCAAAAACATTCAGTACTTC
CASTDRGLAKNIQYF
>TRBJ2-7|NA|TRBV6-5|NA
TGTGCCAGCAGCCCCTCCTACGAGCAGTACTTC
CASSPSYEQYF
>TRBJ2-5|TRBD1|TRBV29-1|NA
TGCAGCGTAGTCGACACAGGGGTCCAAGAGACCCAGTACTTC
CSVVDTGVQETQYF
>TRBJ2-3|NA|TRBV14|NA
TGTGCCAGCAGCCAAGTATCTCTCGGGGCAGATACGCAGTATTTT
CASSQVSLGADTQYF
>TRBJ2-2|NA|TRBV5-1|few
TGCGCCAGCAGCCCCGGGCAGTTCACCGGGGAGCTGTTTTTT
CASSPGQFTGELFF
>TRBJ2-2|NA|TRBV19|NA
TGTGCCAGTAGGGCTCTAGACGGGGAGCTGTTTTTT
CASRALDGELFF
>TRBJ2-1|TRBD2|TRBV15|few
TGTGCCACCAGCGAGAAGTTAGCGGGGGCCTACAATGAGCAGTTCTTC
CATSEKLAGAYNEQFF
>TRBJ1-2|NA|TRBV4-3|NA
TGCGCCAGCAGACGAGACCGGGACGCCATCTCCGGCTACACCTTC
CASRRDRDAISGYTF
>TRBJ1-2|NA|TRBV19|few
TGTGCCAGTAGTACTGGACAGCCTCACTATGGCTACACCTTC
CASSTGQPHYGYTF
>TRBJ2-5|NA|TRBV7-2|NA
TGTGCCAGCAGCTTAGCTACCGAGACCTTCGGGGGAAGGGGGACCCAGTACTTC
CASSLATETFGGRGTQYF
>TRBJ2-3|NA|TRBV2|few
TGTGCCAGCAGAGCCGGGGCCAAGTCGGATACGCAGTATTTT
CASRAGAKSDTQYF
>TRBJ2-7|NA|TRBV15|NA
TGTGCCACCAGCAGAGAGGTCGGGCGCTACGAGCAGTACTTC
CATSREVGRYEQYF
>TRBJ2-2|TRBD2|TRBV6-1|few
TGTGCCAGCAGTGGACGGGAGGGAATAGCGAACACCGGGGAGCTGTTTTTT
CASSGREGIANTGELFF
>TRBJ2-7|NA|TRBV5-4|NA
TGTGCCAGCAGCTTGGGACTTGATCGGGACCACGAGCAGTACTTC
CASSLGLDRDHEQYF
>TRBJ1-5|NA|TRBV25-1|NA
TGTGCCAGCAGTGAATCCCAGACAGGCGCGCCCGATTGGTTTCCCCAGCATTTT
CASSESQTGAPDWFPQHF
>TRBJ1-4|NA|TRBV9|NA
TGTGCCAGCCAACAGGCAACTAATGAAAAACTGTTTTTT
CASQQATNEKLFF
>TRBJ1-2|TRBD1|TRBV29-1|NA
TGCAGCGTTGACCGACAGGGATCGACCGGCTACACCTTC
CSVDRQGSTGYTF
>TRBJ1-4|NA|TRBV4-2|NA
TGTGCCAGCAGCCAAGCCGGCACAGGGCGTGAAAAACTGTTTTTT
CASSQAGTGREKLFF
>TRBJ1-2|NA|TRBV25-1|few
TGTGCCAGCAGTGAAGTCGGAGACAGTAACTATGGCTACACCTTC
CASSEVGDSNYGYTF
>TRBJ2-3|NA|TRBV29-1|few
TGCAGCGTTGTCGACAGGTCCAGCACAGATACGCAGTATTTT
CSVVDRSSTDTQYF
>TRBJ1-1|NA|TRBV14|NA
TGTGCCAGCAGCCACCCCCGGCCTTACGGCACTGAAGCTTTCTTT
CASSHPRPYGTEAFF
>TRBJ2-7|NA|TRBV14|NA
TGTGCCAGCAGCGACGATTCCTCCTACGAGCAGTACTTC
CASSDDSSYEQYF
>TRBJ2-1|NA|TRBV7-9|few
TGTGCCAGCAGCCTAAGTTTTGGAGTCACCTACAATGAGCAGTTCTTC
CASSLSFGVTYNEQFF
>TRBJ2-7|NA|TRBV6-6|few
TGTGCCAGCAGTATGTCGGGAGTCAAGAGGGACGAGCAGTACTTC
CASSMSGVKRDEQYF
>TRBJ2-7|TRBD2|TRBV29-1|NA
TGCAGCGTGGCCAAAACTAGCGGGAGTTACGAGCAGTACTTC
CSVAKTSGSYEQYF
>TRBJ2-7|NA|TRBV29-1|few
TGCAGCGTTGGACTCTCCTACGAGCAGTACTTC
CSVGLSYEQYF
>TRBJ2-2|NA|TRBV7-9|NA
TGTGCCAGCAGCTCCCCTCGGCTCGCGAACACCGGGGAGCTGTTTTTT
CASSSPRLANTGELFF
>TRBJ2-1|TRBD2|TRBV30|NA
TGTGCCGGAAGGGACTACTCCTACAATGAGCAGTTCTTC
CAGRDYSYNEQFF
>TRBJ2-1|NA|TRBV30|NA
TGTGCCTGGAGTGCCGGACTTTACAATGAGCAGTTCTTC
CAWSAGLYNEQFF
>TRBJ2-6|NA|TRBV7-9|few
TGTGCCAGCAGCCTTGCAAGGAGCTCTGGGGCCAACGTCCTGACTTTC
CASSLARSSGANVLTF
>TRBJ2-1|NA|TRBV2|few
TGTGCCAGCAGAGGCACCGGGACCGGGAATGAGCAGTTCTTC
CASRGTGTGNEQFF
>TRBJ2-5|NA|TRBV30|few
TGTGCCTGGAGTGTCCAGACCGTTGCGGAGACCCAGTACTTC
CAWSVQTVAETQYF
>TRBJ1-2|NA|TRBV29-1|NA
TGCAGCGCCGCGGGGGGCAGCTATGGCTACACCTTC
CSAAGGSYGYTF
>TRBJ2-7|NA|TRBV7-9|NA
TGTGCCAGCAGCTTAGCGGTGACCTACGAGCAGTACTTC
CASSLAVTYEQYF